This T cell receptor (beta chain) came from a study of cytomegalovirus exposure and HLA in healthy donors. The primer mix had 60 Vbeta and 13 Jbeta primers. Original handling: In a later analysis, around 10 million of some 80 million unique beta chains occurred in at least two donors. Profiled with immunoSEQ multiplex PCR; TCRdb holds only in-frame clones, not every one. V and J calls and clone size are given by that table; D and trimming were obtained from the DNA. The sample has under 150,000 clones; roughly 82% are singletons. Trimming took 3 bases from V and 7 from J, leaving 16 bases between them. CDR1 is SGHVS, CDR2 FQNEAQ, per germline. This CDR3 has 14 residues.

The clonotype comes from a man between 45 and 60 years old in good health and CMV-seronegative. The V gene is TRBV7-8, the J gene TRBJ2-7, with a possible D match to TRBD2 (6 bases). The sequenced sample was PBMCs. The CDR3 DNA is TGTGCCAGCAGCTTTAGCGGCCTCTTGATGGAGCAGTACTTC. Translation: CASSFSGLLMEQYF.